The T cell receptor (beta chain) under discussion was sequenced for a study of cytomegalovirus exposure and HLA in healthy donors. Whole-study results and caveats: TCR beta V- and J-gene trimming, according to a later analysis, was linked to a missense DCLRE1C variant. A previous analysis found most TCR beta V segments productive roughly 87% or roughly 30% of the time.

About this clone: Its specificity is unknown.

The PCR had 60 Vbeta and 13 Jbeta primers. Generated by immunoSEQ multiplex PCR, the TCRdb table keeps only in-frame clones and is missing some. The data show 80,000 to 100,000 clones, roughly 72% seen once. Deletions cut 7 bases from V and 3 bases from J, with 13 bases between. Germline V gives CDR1 LNHDA, CDR2 SQIVND (reference sequence). This CDR3 is built from 14 residues. This sequence originates from a man aged 25-45 years in good health and CMV-seropositive. This chain connects TRBV19 to TRBJ1-5; no firm D call. Material: PBMCs. Written as DNA, the CDR3 is TGTGCCAGTACCGAGGTGGTGGACAATCAGCCCCAGCATTTT. This codes for CASTEVVDNQPQHF.